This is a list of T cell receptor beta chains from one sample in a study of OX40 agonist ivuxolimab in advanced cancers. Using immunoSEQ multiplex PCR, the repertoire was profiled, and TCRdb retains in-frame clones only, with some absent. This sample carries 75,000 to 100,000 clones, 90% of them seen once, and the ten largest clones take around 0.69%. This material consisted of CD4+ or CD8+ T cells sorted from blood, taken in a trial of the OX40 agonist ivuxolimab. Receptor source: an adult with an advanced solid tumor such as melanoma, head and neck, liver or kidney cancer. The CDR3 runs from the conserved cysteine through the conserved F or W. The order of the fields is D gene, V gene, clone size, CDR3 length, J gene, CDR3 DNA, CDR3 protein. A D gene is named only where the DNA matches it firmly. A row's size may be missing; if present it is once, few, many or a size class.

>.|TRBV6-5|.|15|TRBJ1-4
TGTGCCAGCAGTCCTTCGCATACAACTAATGAAAAACTGTTTTTT
CASSPSHTTNEKLFF
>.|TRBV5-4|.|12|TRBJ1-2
TGTGCCAGCACCGTCGGGACCTATGGCTACACCTTC
CASTVGTYGYTF
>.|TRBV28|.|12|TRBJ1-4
TGTGCCAGCAGTTCCGGGAATGAAAAACTGTTTTTT
CASSSGNEKLFF
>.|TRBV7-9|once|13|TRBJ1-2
TGTGCCAGCAGCTTAGAGGCAGGCGGTGGCTACACCTTC
CASSLEAGGGYTF
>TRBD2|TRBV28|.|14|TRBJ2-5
TGTGCCAGCAGTTTGGGAGCGGGGCCTGGGACCCAGTACTTC
CASSLGAGPGTQYF
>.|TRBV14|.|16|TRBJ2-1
TGTGCCAGCAGCCATCAACTCCTCCCAAGCTACAATGAGCAGTTCTTC
CASSHQLLPSYNEQFF
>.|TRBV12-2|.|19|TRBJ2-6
TGTGCAAGTCGCTTAGGAGGGACTAGCGGGAGGACTGGGGCCAACGTCCTGACTTTC
CASRLGGTSGRTGANVLTF
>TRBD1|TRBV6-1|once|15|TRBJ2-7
TGTGCCAGCAGACAAGGCCGGGACAGGGGGCGGGAGCAGTACTTC
CASRQGRDRGREQYF
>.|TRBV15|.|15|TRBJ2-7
TGTGCCACCAGCAGAGATCCGGGGGGCGGCTACGAGCAGTACTTC
CATSRDPGGGYEQYF
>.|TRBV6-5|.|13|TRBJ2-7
TGTGCTACCAGAGGCACAGGTTCCTACGAGCAGTACTTC
CATRGTGSYEQYF
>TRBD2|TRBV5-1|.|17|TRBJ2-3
TGCGCCAGCAGCTGGACTAGCGGGAGTACCCTCTCTAATACGCAGTATTTT
CASSWTSGSTLSNTQYF
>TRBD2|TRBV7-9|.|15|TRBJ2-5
TGTGCCAGCAGCCAAGGACTAGCCGATAGGGAGACCCAGTACTTC
CASSQGLADRETQYF
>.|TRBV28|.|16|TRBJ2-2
TGTGCCAGCAGTTTCCAATCCCCATCAGGGACCGGGGAGCTGTTTTTT
CASSFQSPSGTGELFF
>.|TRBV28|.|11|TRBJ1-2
TGTGCCAGCAGTCCCCCCCCGGGCTACACCTTC
CASSPPPGYTF
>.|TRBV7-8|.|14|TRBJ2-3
TGTGCCAGCAGCTTAGACCCGGACACAGATACGCAGTATTTT
CASSLDPDTDTQYF
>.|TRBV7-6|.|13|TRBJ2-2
TGTGCCAGCAGCGCGGCGAACACCGGGGAGCTGTTTTTT
CASSAANTGELFF
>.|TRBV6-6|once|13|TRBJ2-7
TGTGCCAGCAGCGAGACAGTTTCCTACGAGCAGTACTTC
CASSETVSYEQYF
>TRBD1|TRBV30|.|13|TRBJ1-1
TGTGCCTGGAACCCCGACAGGGACGCTGAAGCTTTCTTT
CAWNPDRDAEAFF
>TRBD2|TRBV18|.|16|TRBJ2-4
TGTGCCAGCTCAACTACTAGCGGGAGTTCACAAAACATTCAGTACTTC
CASSTTSGSSQNIQYF
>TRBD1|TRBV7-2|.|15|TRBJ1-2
TGTGCCAGCAGCACCCAACAGGGGCGCGAACATGGCTACACCTTC
CASSTQQGREHGYTF
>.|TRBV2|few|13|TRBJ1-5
TGTGCCAGCAGTGCGGAGGGCAATCAGCCCCAGCATTTT
CASSAEGNQPQHF
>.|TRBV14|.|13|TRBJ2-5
TGTGCCAGCAGCCAAGAAATCAGGGAGACCCAGTACTTC
CASSQEIRETQYF
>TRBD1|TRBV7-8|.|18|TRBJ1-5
TGTGCCAGCAGCACGTTTACGGGGACAGGGGAATCGAGTCAGCCCCAGCATTTT
CASSTFTGTGESSQPQHF
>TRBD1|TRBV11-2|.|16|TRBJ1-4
TGTGCCAGCAGCTTAAATGTTGGGACAGGGGGCGAAAAACTGTTTTTT
CASSLNVGTGGEKLFF
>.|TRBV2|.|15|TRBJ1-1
TGTGCCAGCAGTGAATCCGCTGTCTTGGGCACTGAAGCTTTCTTT
CASSESAVLGTEAFF
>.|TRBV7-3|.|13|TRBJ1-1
TGTGCCAGCAGCTTATTGAAGGGCACTGAAGCTTTCTTT
CASSLLKGTEAFF
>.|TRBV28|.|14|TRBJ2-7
TGTGCCAGCAGACGGGCAGGGGGGGCGGACGAGCAGTACTTC
CASRRAGGADEQYF
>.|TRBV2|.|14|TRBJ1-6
TGTGCCAGCAGTGCGGGAGGGGTTAATTCACCCCTCCACTTT
CASSAGGVNSPLHF
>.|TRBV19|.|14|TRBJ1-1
TGTGCCAGTAGTATAGATCTGGGAAGAGCTGAAGCTTTCTTT
CASSIDLGRAEAFF
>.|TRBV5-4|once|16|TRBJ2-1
TGTGCCAGCAGCAAAAGGCCCATGTCCGATTACAATGAGCAGTTCTTC
CASSKRPMSDYNEQFF
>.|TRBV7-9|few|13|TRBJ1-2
TGTGCCAGCAGCTTAGTAGGTCTGGATGGCTACACCTTC
CASSLVGLDGYTF
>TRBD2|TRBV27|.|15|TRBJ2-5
TGTGCCAGCAGTTCGCTGACTAGCGGCACTGAGACCCAGTACTTC
CASSSLTSGTETQYF
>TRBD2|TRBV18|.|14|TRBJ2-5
TGTGCCAGCTCACCAAGGACTAGTATTGAGACCCAGTACTTC
CASSPRTSIETQYF
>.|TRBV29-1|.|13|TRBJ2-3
TGCAGCGTTGGTGCCTGGTTGTCGGATACGCAGTATTTT
CSVGAWLSDTQYF
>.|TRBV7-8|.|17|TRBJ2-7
TGTGCCAGCAGCTTATCCCCCAAGGGGGGAAGCTCCTACGAGCAGTACTTC
CASSLSPKGGSSYEQYF
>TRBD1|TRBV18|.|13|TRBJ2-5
TGTGCCAGCTCCGGGACAGGCCAAGAGACCCAGTACTTC
CASSGTGQETQYF
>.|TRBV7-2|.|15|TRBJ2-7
TGTGCCAGCAGCTTAGTCGCAGGGGACGGAGGCGAGCAGTACTTC
CASSLVAGDGGEQYF
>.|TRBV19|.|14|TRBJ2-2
TGTGCCAGTAGTATACAGGGGAACACCGGGGAGCTGTTTTTT
CASSIQGNTGELFF
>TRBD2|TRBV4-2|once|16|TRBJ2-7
TGTGCCAGCAGCCAGGAGACTAGCGGGGACGTCTACGAGCAGTACTTC
CASSQETSGDVYEQYF
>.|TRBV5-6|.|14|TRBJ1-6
TGTGCCAGCAGCTTTCGACAGGTGGACTCACCCCTCCACTTT
CASSFRQVDSPLHF